This T cell receptor beta chain came from a study of T cells in Graves' hyperthyroidism and ophthalmopathy. Overall study context: The blood sample was taken at first diagnosis, before treatment began. Study-level points and caveats: Most thyroid clonotypes that were expanded above 0.001 also turned up in blood.

The CDR3 regions of TCR beta were amplified from RNA transcripts. In the first-round RT-PCR of the TCR CDR3, the HTBI primer set was used. TCRdb re-derived calls from the multiplex PCR reads in MiXCR, one entry per CDR3 protein. The repertoire has 660,000 or so distinct CDR3 sequences, less than 25% of them found once; the top ten carry 34%. On this clonotype itself: Its antigen remains unidentified.

Duration under 3 months, a NOSPECS grade of at least 4, and a Clinical Activity Score of at least 3 characterized the ophthalmopathy patients. The diagnoses drew upon clinical symptoms, serum thyroxine and TRAb, thyroid ultrasound and orbital computed tomography. The CDR3 extends over 15 amino acids. The V segment lost 8 bases and the J segment 0 bases; nucleotides outside the gene matches: 8. Germline assignment: CDR1 ENHRY and CDR2 SYGVKD. This rearrangement joins TRBV10-3 to TRBJ2-7, with 9 bases matching TRBD2. The sequencing input was blood. The clonotype originates from a man aged 30 to 45 with Graves' ophthalmopathy. The CDR3 nucleotides read TGTGCCATCCGGCGACTAGCGGAGGGCTCCTACGAGCAGTACTTC. It codes for CAIRRLAEGSYEQYF.